This T cell receptor beta chain derives from a study of cytomegalovirus exposure and HLA in healthy donors. About the study: Approximately 190 million T cells yielded more than 90 million unique TCR beta sequences in earlier analysis.

Study results and caveats: The classifier reportedly diagnosed cytomegalovirus status with high sensitivity and specificity.

Points on this clone: Its target is unknown.

Germline CDR1 and CDR2: LGHNA and YNFKEQ. There are 17 residues in the CDR3. The V and J ends lost 4 bases and 7 bases, in that order; junction bases with no gene match: 12. While unrecorded immune exposures were likely, the donors were nominally healthy when sampled. Primers for the PCR totalled 60 Vbeta and 13 Jbeta. The repertoire was sequenced with immunoSEQ multiplex PCR; TCRdb's copy has only in-frame clones and lacks some. The sample has roughly 190,000 clones; 65% to 75% are singletons. The clonotype originates from a man younger than 40 in good health and CMV-seropositive. Sequences were obtained from PBMCs. The chain is built from TRBV4-2 and TRBJ2-1; 11 bases are a match to TRBD2. CDR3 protein: CASSPPLGASGRNEQFF. CDR3 coding DNA: TGTGCCAGCAGCCCGCCCCTCGGCGCTAGCGGGAGGAATGAGCAGTTCTTC.